This T cell receptor (beta chain) was profiled in a study of T cell responses to AZD1222 COVID-19 vaccine. Study-level findings and limits: Baseline seropositivity occurred in only six AZD1222 recipients.

This clone came up a few times. The antigen is not known. Clones were read by immunoSEQ multiplex PCR, and TCRdb kept only the in-frame ones, dropping some. The sample yields approximately 180,000 clones, more than 80% seen once. The V segment lost 5 bases and the J segment 5 bases; nucleotides outside the gene matches: 8. Looked up from germline, CDR1 is SGHNT and CDR2 is YENEEA. This CDR3 has 15 amino acids. This sample comprised peripheral blood, obtained 28 days after the second dose of the MenACWY control vaccine. V is TRBV11-3 and J is TRBJ2-5; 10 nucleotides agree with TRBD2. This TCR derives from an adult who received the MenACWY meningococcal vaccine as a control. The CDR3 here is CASSPRTSGGETQYF. CDR3 coding DNA: TGTGCCAGCAGCCCCCGGACTAGCGGTGGGGAGACCCAGTACTTC.